The T cell receptor beta chain under discussion was sequenced for a study of PD-1 blockade in classical Hodgkin lymphoma (dated by TCRdb to the early 2020s). With regard to the full study: Nivolumab dosing was 3 mg/kg intravenously every 2 weeks, continuing until either disease progression or unacceptable toxicity. The study used CyTOF and TCR beta sequencing to define a peripheral blood immune signature of response to PD-1 blockade in classical Hodgkin lymphoma.

This clone occurred once. Its antigen remains undetermined. One base away there is no much larger clone; base qualities are not given. Summary of the overall study and its limitations: Baseline diversity similar to that of newly diagnosed patients was observed in trial patients achieving complete response, whereas significantly lower diversity was observed in partial responders and progressors. CD4+ but not CD8+ TCR diversity rose significantly by C4D1 (p=0.0027 vs p=0.16), most apparent in complete responders (p=0.02). Patients starting nivolumab less than 1 year after ASCT had lower diversity and were excluded from later analyses to avoid confounding by immune reconstitution. The study was restricted to a single clinical trial cohort, and the causes of repertoire differences, possibly disease activity or prior therapy, were left undefined. Newly diagnosed patients were reported to have lower baseline TCR diversity than healthy donors, and relapsed/refractory patients were reported to have lower baseline TCR diversity still.

The CDR3 measures 15 amino acids from cysteine to phenylalanine. The retained sequence is limited to the CDR3, 45 bases, with the frame set at the first base. Trimming takes 5 bases from V and 5 bases from J, and the germline ends sit 18 bases apart. Per the germline V gene (reference sequence), PRHDT is the CDR1 and FYEKMQ is the CDR2. Genomic DNA was isolated using the Qiagen DNeasy kit from unsorted PBMCs as well as from negatively selected CD4+ and CD8+ fractions. Using primers that anneal to V and J segments, immunoSEQ multiplex PCR amplified the TCR beta CDR3 regions. A synthetic immune receptor repertoire was used to minimize amplification bias, and remaining bias was computationally removed after sequencing. On the study's bioinformatics: Repertoire diversity was quantified as the Shannon entropy index using custom Python scripts. Unsorted, CD4+ and CD8+ repertoires were analyzed separately, except in combined analyses where CD4+ and CD8+ sequences were merged in silico. Clonal expansion was defined as a frequency increase of at least 2-fold after treatment compared with C1D1, and clones undetected at baseline were assigned a pseudocount of 0.5. Clones with 0 or 1 copy at C1D1 were defined as singleton clones, while clones with 2 or more copies were defined as non-singleton clones. Clones expanded in unsorted samples were labelled as CD4+, CD8+ or unknown by matching protein sequences in sorted samples from the same patient. Wilcoxon tests on paired samples were used to test changes in diversity from C1D1 to C4D1. The source is immuneACCESS, and TCRdb retained only in-frame sequences with V and J called. Part of the clones is not carried over; for the studies checked, unresolved V genes explain less than half of this, and the remainder is unexplained. Clone size and V and J calls were adopted from that table, with D and trimming inferred from the DNA. The sample has roughly 30,000 clones on record, 80% to 90% of them singletons. The ten largest account for about 0.82% of the sample.

The time point tag for this specimen amounts to: cycle 4 day 1 (C4D1), after more than five weeks of nivolumab. Relapse after autologous stem cell transplantation had occurred in all trial patients, and cohorts A, B and C were distinguished by prior brentuximab vedotin exposure. Magnetic negative selection with a Miltenyi CD4+ T cell isolation kit was used to purify CD4+ T cells from thawed PBMCs. The trial cohort comprised some 60 patients with relapsed/refractory classical Hodgkin lymphoma whose best overall responses were complete response, partial response or progressive disease. Single-agent nivolumab was administered to trial patients in the multi-cohort phase II CheckMate 205 trial. An independent review committee assessed best overall response using the 2007 International Working Group response criteria. Trial PBMCs were obtained immediately prior to nivolumab initiation (C1D1) and on therapy at cycle 2 day 1 and cycle 4 day 1. Peripheral blood was collected in 8 mL Vacutainer Cell Preparation Tubes, from which PBMCs were isolated by centrifugation and then cryopreserved. Purified CD4+ and CD8+ fractions were prepared only for cases with an additional available PBMC sample. Magnetically labelled cells were depleted on LS columns in a quadroMACS separator, and the flow-through was collected as the purified fraction.

The receptor comes from a human donor with classical Hodgkin lymphoma. The specimen was CD4+ T cells from blood, collected before the fourth cycle of nivolumab. The chain joins TRBV13 to TRBJ2-5, with the D gene not confidently named. The CDR3 amino acid sequence is: CASSLRAPPAETQYF. The nucleotides read TGTGCCAGCAGCCTCCGGGCTCCTCCCGCGGAGACCCAGTACTTC.